One and the same sample provided the 10 T cell receptor beta chains below, sequenced in a study of cytomegalovirus exposure and HLA in healthy donors. A multiplex PCR was run with 60 Vbeta primers and 13 Jbeta primers. Assay used: immunoSEQ multiplex PCR; TCRdb lists only in-frame clones, some missing. The table shows 100,000 to 150,000 clones, with roughly 68% occurring only once. Sample: PBMCs. Receptors originate from a woman between 45 and 60 years old in good health and CMV-seropositive.

This clone turned up a few times. The chain links TRBV21-1 to TRBJ1-6; the D segment call TRBD1 is taken from the table without a DNA check. TRBV21-1 is labeled a pseudogene. This CDR3 is 16 amino acids long. CDR3 in amino acids: CASSNNDRGTDSPLHF. In DNA form, the CDR3 reads TGTGCCAGCAGCAATAACGACAGGGGGACGGATTCACCCCTCCACTTT.

The CDR3 DNA is TGCGCCAGCAGCCAATCGGAGGTGGGCTCCTACGAGCAGTACTTC. The encoded protein is CASSQSEVGSYEQYF. V usage is TRBV4-1 and J usage is TRBJ2-7; perhaps TRBD2 as D (5 bases). The CDR3 runs 15 residues. CDR1 is MGHRA, CDR2 YSYEKL, per germline. The V end lost 2 bases, the J end lost 0 bases, and 11 bases lay between the germline ends.

V and J are TRBV6-1 and TRBJ2-1, with a tentative D call TRBD2 (5 bases). Per germline, CDR1 MNHNS and CDR2 SASEGT. The CDR3 has 14 amino acids. The germline V and J ends were trimmed by 6 bases and 4 bases, with 13 bases remaining between them. This CDR3 reads CASSADFSYNEQFF. The DNA of the CDR3 is TGTGCCAGCAGCGCGGACTTTTCATACAATGAGCAGTTCTTC.

The V gene is TRBV7-3, the J gene TRBJ2-3, with TRBD1 identical over 9 bases. The CDR3 runs to 15 residues. V shed 5 bases, J shed 4 bases, and the junction held 7 bases outside the gene matches. Germline V gene sequence: CDR1 SGHTA, CDR2 FQGTGA. The CDR3 coding sequence is TGTGCCAGCAGCAACCCGGGACAGGGATCAGATACGCAGTATTTT. It is translated as CASSNPGQGSDTQYF. Based on the CDR3 plus reference TRBV7-3 and TRBJ2-3, the full variable domain is GAGVSQTPSNKVTEKGKYVELRCDPISGHTALYWYRQSLGQGPEFLIYFQGTGAADDSGLPNDRFFAVRPEGSVSTLKIQRTERGDSAVYLCASSNPGQGSDTQYFGPGTRLTVL.

This clone was counted a few times. The genes are TRBV4-1 and TRBJ2-1; D is unresolved. CDR1 and CDR2 from the germline V gene are MGHRA and YSYEKL. V was shortened by 0 bases and J by 11 bases, with 14 bases between the two germline ends. CDR3 length: 14 amino acids. The CDR3 spells CASSQDYWAHQQFF. Here the CDR3 DNA reads TGCGCCAGCAGCCAAGATTACTGGGCACATCAGCAGTTCTTC.

This chain uses TRBV6-1 with TRBJ2-7, with 11 bases fitting TRBD2. Germline-derived CDR1 and CDR2 are MNHNS and SASEGT. This CDR3 contains 13 residues. V shed 5 bases, J shed 4 bases, and the junction held 1 base outside the gene matches. CDR3 loop: CASSSSGGYEQYF. The CDR3 DNA is TGTGCCAGCAGTTCTAGCGGGGGGTACGAGCAGTACTTC.

The table lists this clone with a few counts. This chain links TRBV27 with TRBJ2-1, with D tentatively TRBD2 (5 bases). Deletions cut 4 bases from V and 8 bases from J, with 12 bases between. Germline values: CDR1 MNHEY, CDR2 SMNVEV (reference sequence). The CDR3 sequence is 13 residues long. CDR3: CASSSERPHEQFF. For the CDR3, the DNA is TGTGCCAGCAGTTCCGAGCGGCCCCATGAGCAGTTCTTC.

This clone was seen a single time. CDR3 residues: CASSLQGSYNEQFF. CDR3 bases: TGTGCCAGCAGCTTGCAGGGTTCCTACAATGAGCAGTTCTTC. The chain employs TRBV5-5 and TRBJ2-1; D might be TRBD1 (5 bases). The germline gives CDR1 SGHKS, CDR2 YYEKEE (reference sequence). The CDR3 has 14 residues. With 1 base removed from V and 1 base from J, the gap between germline ends came to 6 bases.

Turning to this clone: A read error may account for a junction end that differs from germline. The chain recombines TRBV29-1 with TRBJ1-2; TRBD1 aligns across 8 bases. Germline V gives CDR1 SQVTM, CDR2 ANQGSEA. The CDR3 extends over 12 amino acids. The CDR3 here is CSVRGPNYGYAF. The CDR3 region has the DNA TGCAGCGTCAGGGGGCCTAACTATGGCTACGCCTTC.

DNA of the CDR3: TGCGCCAGCAGCCAACCCTCCCCTGTTGCGGGGGGAACTTACGAGCAGTACTTC. As protein: CASSQPSPVAGGTYEQYF. The J gene is TRBJ2-7, the V gene TRBV4-1; TRBD2 matches at 8 bases. The CDR3 is 18 amino acids. Looked up from germline, CDR1 is MGHRA and CDR2 is YSYEKL. Trimming took 2 bases from V and 4 from J; bases not matched to a gene: 16.